Sequencing of this T cell receptor beta chain was carried out in a study of cytomegalovirus exposure and HLA in healthy donors. The study, taken as a whole, reports: The study had only CMV serostatus as immune exposure information. Reports state that TCR beta sequences accurately predicted most subjects' HLA-A and HLA-B alleles. The classifier reportedly diagnosed cytomegalovirus status with high specificity and sensitivity.

To note about this clone: Its specificity is unknown.

Trimming took 4 bases from V and 3 from J; bases not matched to a gene: 6. Germline V gives CDR1 LGHNA, CDR2 YNFKEQ. This CDR3 contains 14 residues. PCR involved 60 Vbeta and 13 Jbeta primers. Per the authors' pipeline: There were around 80 million unique TCR beta chains by a later count, and about 12 million of them were shared. The repertoire was sequenced with immunoSEQ multiplex PCR; TCRdb's copy has only in-frame clones and lacks some. The DNA gave D and trimming, while V, J and clone size come from that table. The ten top clones account for 2%, within a sample of some 140,000 clones. The material sequenced was PBMCs. The source of this sequence is a woman aged 55-70 years in good health and CMV-seronegative. The chain is built from TRBV4-2 and TRBJ2-7; 7 bases are a match to TRBD1. The chain's CDR3 is CASSPLGDSYEQYF. The CDR3 region has the DNA TGTGCCAGCAGCCCCCTGGGGGACAGCTACGAGCAGTACTTC.